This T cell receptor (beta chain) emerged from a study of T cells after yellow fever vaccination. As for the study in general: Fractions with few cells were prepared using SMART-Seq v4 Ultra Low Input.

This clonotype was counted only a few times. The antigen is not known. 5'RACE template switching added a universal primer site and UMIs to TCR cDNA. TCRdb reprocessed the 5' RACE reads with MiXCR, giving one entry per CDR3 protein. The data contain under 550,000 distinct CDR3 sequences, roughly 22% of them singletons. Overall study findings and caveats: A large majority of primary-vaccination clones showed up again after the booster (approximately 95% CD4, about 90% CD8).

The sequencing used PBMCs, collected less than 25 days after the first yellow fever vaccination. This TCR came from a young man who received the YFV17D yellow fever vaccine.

CDR3 coding DNA: TGTGCCAGCAGCTGGAGGGGCGAACGGGTTGAAGCTTTCTTT. This translates into CASSWRGERVEAFF. V and J are TRBV11-1 and TRBJ1-1, with D perhaps TRBD1 (5 bases). The CDR3 contains 14 residues. Trimming left V 4 bases short and J 7 bases short, with 16 bases between. The germline V gene encodes CDR1 SGHAT and CDR2 FQDESV (reference sequence).